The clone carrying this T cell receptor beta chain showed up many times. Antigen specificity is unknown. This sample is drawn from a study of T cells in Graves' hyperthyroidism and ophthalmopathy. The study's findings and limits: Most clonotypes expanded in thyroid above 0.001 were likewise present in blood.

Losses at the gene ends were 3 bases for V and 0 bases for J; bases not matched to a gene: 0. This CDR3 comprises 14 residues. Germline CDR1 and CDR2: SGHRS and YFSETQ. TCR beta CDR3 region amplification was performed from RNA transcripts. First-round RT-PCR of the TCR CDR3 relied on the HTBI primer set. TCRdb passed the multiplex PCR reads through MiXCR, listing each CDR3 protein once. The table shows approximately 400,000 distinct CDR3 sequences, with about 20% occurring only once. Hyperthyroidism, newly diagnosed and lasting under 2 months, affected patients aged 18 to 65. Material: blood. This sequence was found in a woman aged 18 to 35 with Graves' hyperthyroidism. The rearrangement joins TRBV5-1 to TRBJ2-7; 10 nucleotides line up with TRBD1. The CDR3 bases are TGCGCCAGCAGCTGGGACAGGGGCTCCTACGAGCAGTACTTC. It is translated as CASSWDRGSYEQYF.